These 28 T cell receptor beta chains originate from one sample sequenced in a study of regulatory T cells in long-lasting Graves disease. Libraries of TCR beta came from iRepertoire HTBI primers plus Arm-PCR of CDR3 regions. TCRdb called the multiplex PCR reads again in MiXCR, with one record for every CDR3 protein. The sample yields approximately 540,000 distinct CDR3 sequences, about 11% seen once. Time point described: newly diagnosed GD, antithyroid drugs for less than 3 months. PBMC-extracted RNA yielded the TCR library. This sample also appeared in a second study, on T cells in Graves' hyperthyroidism and ophthalmopathy.

The specimen was peripheral blood mononuclear cells (PBMCs), collected at new diagnosis, from a patient treated with antithyroid drugs. The source is a woman aged 30 to 39 with Graves disease.

This clonotype was counted between two and nine times. CDR3 bases: TGTGCCAGCAGCGTAGACACTAGCGGGTTGCGTAGCTCCTACAATGAGCAGTTCTTC. Its translation: CASSVDTSGLRSSYNEQFF. The chain uses TRBV9 and TRBJ2-1; 9 nucleotides line up with TRBD2. CDR3 length equals 19 residues. V shed 0 bases, J shed 0 bases, and the junction held 10 bases outside the gene matches. Germline V lookup: CDR1 SGDLS, CDR2 YYNGEE.

This clonotype was observed a handful of times. CDR3 protein: CSAPQGSEKLFF. DNA of the CDR3: TGCAGTGCCCCACAGGGAAGTGAAAAACTGTTTTTT. The V gene is TRBV20-1, the J gene TRBJ1-4; possibly TRBD1 for D (6 bases). The CDR3 is made up of 12 amino acids. V was trimmed by 6 bases and J by 7 bases, leaving 12 bases between them. Germline V gene lookup returns CDR1 DFQATT and CDR2 SNEGSKA (reference sequence).

This clonotype was counted at least ten times. The chain links TRBV11-2 to TRBJ2-7; 12 nucleotides match TRBD1. V lost 5 bases to trimming and J lost 0 bases; unmatched junction nucleotides: 11. The CDR3 length is 18 residues. Germline V lookup: CDR1 SGHAT, CDR2 FQNNGV. The CDR3 is CASSPRGQGARSSYEQYF. The CDR3 DNA reads TGTGCCAGCAGCCCAAGGGGACAGGGGGCCAGGAGCTCCTACGAGCAGTACTTC.

This clonotype has at least ten counts. No DNA is shown, since the ends of the CDR3 on it are uncertain; the CDR3 is the one TCRdb lists. The V and J genes are TRBV6-2 or TRBV6-3 and TRBJ2-1. From germline, CDR1 is MNHEY and CDR2 SVGEGT. The CDR3 comprises 12 residues, both ends counted. The CDR3 region is CASSTSLGKQFF.

This clonotype was recorded a few times. The V call is TRBV20-1, the J call TRBJ1-1; D gene ambiguous. V was pared by 5 bases and J by 5 bases, with 9 bases between. The CDR3 totals 11 residues. CDR1 and CDR2 (germline): DFQATT, SNEGSKA (reference sequence). The chain's CDR3 is CSALFLTEAFF. CDR3 sequence (DNA): TGCAGTGCTTTGTTCCTGACTGAAGCTTTCTTT.

This clonotype was seen a handful of times. The rearrangement links TRBV20-1 to TRBJ1-2, with a weak D call TRBD1 (6 bases). Trimming took 5 bases from V and 8 from J, leaving 15 bases between them. CDR3 length: 12 amino acids. Germline V gene data show CDR1 as DFQATT and CDR2 as SNEGSKA (reference sequence). The CDR3 region has the DNA TGCAGTGCTGGGGGGAACAGGGACGGCTACACCTTC. Its protein is CSAGGNRDGYTF.

This clonotype was seen only a few times. This chain links TRBV27 with TRBJ2-1, with 7 bases fitting TRBD2. Germline lookup yields CDR1 MNHEY and CDR2 SMNVEV (reference sequence). The length of the CDR3 is 14 residues. V dropped 3 bases and J dropped 12; count of bases not matched to a gene: 11. CDR3 bases: TGTGCCAGCAGTTTTGGACTAGACGTAGTATCGCAGTTCTTC. Amino acids: CASSFGLDVVSQFF.

This clonotype was observed at least ten times. The chain is built from TRBV27 and TRBJ2-7; 12 bases are shared with TRBD2. The ends lost 6 bases at V and 3 bases at J; junction bases unmatched: 3. The CDR3 spans 14 residues. In germline, CDR1 is MNHEY, CDR2 SMNVEV (reference sequence). DNA of the CDR3: TGTGCCAGCAGGGGACTAGCGGGCGACTACGAGCAGTACTTC. Translating gives CASRGLAGDYEQYF.

This clonotype has at least ten counts. The chain is built from TRBV28 and TRBJ1-1, with 7 bases fitting TRBD1. Germline CDR1 MDHEN, CDR2 SYDVKM. This CDR3 spans 18 amino acids. Germline trimming cut 0 bases from V and 4 bases from J; bases unmatched to any gene: 14. The CDR3 sequence: CASSLWRQGTARSTEAFF. DNA of the CDR3: TGTGCCAGCAGTTTATGGAGACAGGGAACGGCGCGGAGCACTGAAGCTTTCTTT.

Worth noting for this clonotype: At one boundary the junction diverges from the germline segment, which might be a read error. The chain employs TRBV30 and TRBJ2-5; D is uncertain. The CDR3 is 13 residues long. Germline-derived CDR1 and CDR2 are GTSNPN and SVGIG (reference sequence). CDR3 nucleotides: TGTGCCCGGAGTGTGGAGTTCCAAGAGACCCAGTACTTC. Amino acids: CARSVEFQETQYF.

This clonotype was counted ten times or more. This sequence joins TRBV19 and TRBJ2-2; 10 nucleotides agree with TRBD2. The CDR3 is made up of 17 amino acids. Germline CDR1 is LNHDA and CDR2 is SQIVND (reference sequence). V shed 5 bases and J 7 bases; nucleotides not matched to a gene: 13. The DNA of the CDR3 is TGTGCCAGTAGTCTAAGAGGACTAGCGGAGATAGGCGGGGAGCTGTTTTTT. This gives the protein CASSLRGLAEIGGELFF.

This clonotype was found many times. The rearrangement uses TRBV11-2 and TRBJ1-4; 10 bases line up with TRBD1. CDR3 length equals 21 residues. V lost 6 bases, J lost 0 bases, and 19 bases stayed unmatched. Germline V CDR1 and CDR2: SGHAT, FQNNGV. CDR3 DNA: TGTGCCAGCAGTCCTCGCCGGGAGCGGGACAGGGGACCTCCAACTAATGAAAAACTGTTTTTT. Translation: CASSPRRERDRGPPTNEKLFF. Full variable domain (outside the CDR3, taken from reference TRBV11-2 and TRBJ1-4): EAGVAQSPRYKIIEKRQSVAFWCNPISGHATLYWYQQILGQGPKLLIQFQNNGVVDDSQLPKDRFSAERLKGVDSTLKIQPAKLEDSAVYLCASSPRRERDRGPPTNEKLFFGSGTQLSVL.

At least ten counts were recorded for this clonotype. As DNA, the CDR3 is TGTGCCAGCAGCTCAACTATCAACAATGAGCAGTTCTTC. This gives the protein CASSSTINNEQFF. This chain uses TRBV7-9 with TRBJ2-1; D unclear. Per the germline V gene, CDR1 is SEHNR and CDR2 is FQNEAQ (reference sequence). This CDR3 is built from 13 residues. Trimming pared 4 bases from V and 5 bases from J, leaving 9 bases between.

Ten or more counts support this clonotype. The CDR3 loop reads CASSLAHQGALEDSPLHF. The CDR3 DNA sequence: TGTGCCAGTAGCCTCGCCCACCAGGGGGCTCTCGAGGATTCACCCCTCCACTTT. The V and J genes are TRBV19 and TRBJ1-6; 8 bases agree with TRBD1. The CDR3 contains 18 residues. The ends lost 6 bases at V and 8 bases at J; junction bases unmatched: 18. CDR1 and CDR2 (germline): LNHDA, SQIVND (reference sequence).

This clonotype was counted only a few times. J is TRBJ1-6 and V is TRBV4-1; no firm D call. V lost 5 bases, J lost 7 bases, and 18 bases lay in between. CDR3 length: 16 amino acids. Germline CDR1 MGHRA, CDR2 YSYEKL. CDR3 sequence reads: CASSELRADPNSPLHF. The CDR3, as DNA: TGCGCCAGCAGCGAACTCCGGGCCGACCCAAATTCACCCCTCCACTTT.

This clonotype has at least ten counts. The rearrangement joins TRBV7-2 to TRBJ1-6; weak D call: TRBD1 (5 bases). Trimming left V 0 bases short and J 0 bases short, with 9 bases between. The CDR3 is 17 residues long. The germline V gene has CDR1 SGHTA and CDR2 FQGNSA. The CDR3 reads CASSLAAGLSYNSPLHF. CDR3 nucleotide sequence: TGTGCCAGCAGCTTAGCAGCGGGGCTCTCCTATAATTCACCCCTCCACTTT.

This clonotype was observed a few times. The chain has TRBV7-9 and TRBJ1-1; TRBD1 might be the D (6 bases). Trimming pared 3 bases from V and 3 bases from J, leaving 14 bases between. This CDR3 contains 15 residues. The germline V gene encodes CDR1 SEHNR and CDR2 FQNEAQ (reference sequence). CDR3 loop: CASSFLRDIHTEAFF. The CDR3 DNA is TGTGCCAGCAGCTTCCTCCGGGACATCCACACTGAAGCTTTCTTT. Based on the CDR3 plus reference TRBV7-9 and TRBJ1-1, the full variable domain is DTGVSQNPRHKITKRGQNVTFRCDPISEHNRLYWYRQTLGQGPEFLTYFQNEAQLEKSRLLSDRFSAERPKGSFSTLEIQRTEQGDSAMYLCASSFLRDIHTEAFFGQGTRLTVV.

The sample holds many counts of this clonotype. J is TRBJ2-1 and V is TRBV2; 11 nucleotides align to TRBD2. Unmatched junction bases numbered 14, after V lost 4 bases and J lost 0 bases. CDR1 and CDR2 (germline): SNHLY, FYNNEI. CDR3 length equals 20 residues. In DNA, the CDR3 is TGTGCCAGCAGTGTTCCTAGCGGGAGGAAGGTTGAAAGCTCCTACAATGAGCAGTTCTTC. Translated: CASSVPSGRKVESSYNEQFF.

In this sample, this clonotype turned up many times. The CDR3 bases are TGTGCCAGCAGCTTAATGCGGGAGGGCCGGGGGGAGCAGTTCTTC. Its translation: CASSLMREGRGEQFF. The gene calls are TRBV11-3 and TRBJ2-1; 9 bases line up with TRBD2. V shed 2 bases and J 10 bases; nucleotides not matched to a gene: 9. Germline values: CDR1 SGHNT, CDR2 YENEEA. The CDR3 has 15 amino acids.

This clonotype was counted ten times or more. The V gene is TRBV10-3, the J gene TRBJ2-1, with 7 bases aligning to TRBD2. The CDR3 sequence is 16 residues long. From germline, CDR1 is ENHRY and CDR2 SYGVKD. The V segment lost 7 bases and the J segment 0 bases; nucleotides outside the gene matches: 9. CDR3 bases: TGTGCCATCACCCCGACTCGCGGGGGCTCCTACAATGAGCAGTTCTTC. It encodes CAITPTRGGSYNEQFF.

This clonotype was counted a few times. The chain links TRBV25-1 to TRBJ1-1; D might be TRBD1 (5 bases). This CDR3 region has 14 residues. Germline assignment: CDR1 MGHDK and CDR2 SYGVNS. The V end lost 1 base, the J end lost 4 bases, and 10 bases lay between the germline ends. CDR3: CASSESGIFTEAFF. In nucleotides, the CDR3 is TGTGCCAGCAGTGAATCAGGGATCTTCACTGAAGCTTTCTTT.

This clonotype occurred many times. The CDR3 is CAISEPRGYNEQFF. CDR3 DNA: TGTGCCATCAGTGAGCCCCGGGGCTACAATGAGCAGTTCTTC. The chain is built from TRBV10-3 and TRBJ2-1; TRBD2 might be the D (5 bases). Looked up from germline, CDR1 is ENHRY and CDR2 is SYGVKD. Trimming took off 2 bases at V and 3 bases at J, with 8 bases between the two ends. The CDR3 sequence is 14 residues long.

Comments on this clonotype: A far larger clone is a single base away, which makes a read error likely. Here the CDR3 reads CASSLRGAGKPQHF. The CDR3 DNA reads TGTGCCAGCAGTTTAAGGGGGGCCGGGAAGCCCCAGCATTTT. The chain employs TRBV27 and TRBJ1-5; the D gene is possibly TRBD1 (6 bases). This CDR3 has 14 amino acids. Deletions cut 2 bases from V and 8 bases from J, with 13 bases between. The germline V gene has CDR1 MNHEY and CDR2 SMNVEV (reference sequence).

For this clonotype: Just one base apart from a much larger clone, this may be a read error. The chain employs TRBV11-2 and TRBJ1-1, with D unclear. Trimming took 5 bases from V and 1 from J, leaving 8 bases between them. The germline CDR1 and CDR2 sequences are SGHAT and FQNNGV. This CDR3 has 13 residues. DNA for the CDR3: TGTGCCAGCAGCGGGTCGGGGAACACTGAAGCTTTCTTT. Encoded protein: CASSGSGNTEAFF.

About this clonotype: This may be a read error, as it is one base from a much larger clone. This chain connects TRBV3-1 to TRBJ2-5; maybe TRBD2 (5 bases). This CDR3 comprises 15 residues. CDR1 is LGHDT and CDR2 is YNNKEL in the germline V gene (reference sequence). V was pared by 4 bases and J by 11 bases, with 23 bases between. The CDR3 coding sequence is TGTGCCAGCAGCCCTCTAAGGCGGGTGGGCAATGAGCAGTACTTC. This translates into CASSPLRRVGNEQYF.

V usage is TRBV7-9 and J usage is TRBJ1-4, with 7 positions matching TRBD1. Trimming cost V 5 bases and J 7 bases; bases outside gene matches: 13. This CDR3 has 16 residues. Germline CDR1 SEHNR, CDR2 FQNEAQ (reference sequence). For the CDR3, the DNA is TGTGCCAGCAGCCAAAACACAGGGGAGGAGGGTGAAAAACTGTTTTTT. Protein product: CASSQNTGEEGEKLFF.

This clonotype appeared a few times. This chain joins TRBV5-4 and TRBJ1-1; 8 bases are a match to TRBD1. Trimming took 3 bases from V and 8 from J; bases not matched to a gene: 12. Per germline, CDR1 SGHNT and CDR2 YYREEE (reference sequence). This CDR3 has 15 amino acids. DNA of the CDR3: TGTGCCAGCAGCTCATCGGCGACTGGACAGGGCGAAGCTTTCTTT. It specifies CASSSSATGQGEAFF.

At least ten counts were recorded for this clonotype. A junction end diverges from the germline sequence, so it may reflect a read error. The chain combines TRBV6-4 with TRBJ1-4; unclear D gene. Germline CDR1 and CDR2: MRHNA and SNTAGT. This CDR3 is 15 amino acids long. CDR3 sequence reads: CASSYSWSTNEKLFF. As DNA, the CDR3 is TGTGCCAGCAGTTACTCCTGGAGTACTAATGAAAAACTGTTTTTT.